The 25 T cell receptor beta chains given below trace back to one sample, sequenced in a study of T-cell memory formation after mild COVID-19. TCRdb re-called the 5' RACE reads with MiXCR, one entry per CDR3 protein. This sample has roughly 610,000 distinct CDR3 sequences, with roughly 17% found just once. Sequencing was done on a sample of PBMCs or a T cell subset sorted from them (not recorded which). Receptors were obtained from an adult woman who had mild COVID-19 (a few samples of this study predate the infection). Cell type and time point are not known.

The chain carries TRBV6-6 and TRBJ2-3; TRBD1 agrees at 9 bases. Trimming took 0 bases from V and 6 from J; bases not matched to a gene: 13. The CDR3 is 18 residues long. Germline assignment: CDR1 MNHNY and CDR2 SVGAGI (reference sequence). CDR3: CASSYSTRGTGFGDTQYF. In DNA form, the CDR3 reads TGTGCCAGCAGTTACTCGACACGAGGGACAGGGTTTGGCGATACGCAGTATTTT.

This clonotype was seen a few times. This chain uses TRBV20-1 with TRBJ2-5; D not resolved. This CDR3 is built from 12 residues. The germline V gene encodes CDR1 DFQATT and CDR2 SNEGSKA (reference sequence). The V gene lost 4 bases and the J gene lost 7 bases, with 13 bases spanning the gap. CDR3 sequence (DNA): TGCAGTGCTACGGGCCGGTCGTGGACCCAGTACTTC. Translation gives CSATGRSWTQYF.

The chain combines TRBV6-1 with TRBJ1-2; D gene uncertain. The CDR3 contains 14 residues. CDR1 is MNHNS, CDR2 SASEGT, per germline. Trimming removed 6 bases from V and 4 bases from J, with 15 bases in between. The CDR3 is CASSSDFNAYGYTF. The CDR3 nucleotides read TGTGCCAGCAGCTCCGACTTTAACGCCTATGGCTACACCTTC.

The chain employs TRBV2 and TRBJ2-5; D might be TRBD1 or TRBD2, each matching 5 bases. CDR1 is SNHLY and CDR2 is FYNNEI in the germline V gene. This CDR3 spans 13 amino acids. V was clipped by 7 bases and J by 1 base, with 10 bases between them. Written as DNA, the CDR3 is TGTGCCAGCAACGGGGCGACCCAAGAGACCCAGTACTTC. Its protein product is CASNGATQETQYF. Full variable domain (remainder filled in from reference TRBV2 and TRBJ2-5): EPEVTQTPSHQVTQMGQEVILRCVPISNHLYFYWYRQILGQKVEFLVSFYNNEISEKSEIFDDQFSVERPDGSNFTLKIRSTKLEDSAMYFCASNGATQETQYFGPGTRLLVL.

This clonotype was recorded many times. The genes are TRBV7-2 and TRBJ2-2, with 9 bases aligning to TRBD2. With 11 bases clipped from V and 2 bases from J, the junction kept 12 bases outside the gene matches. The CDR3 loop spans 16 amino acids. The V gene's germline CDR1 is SGHTA and CDR2 FQGNSA. The DNA for the CDR3 is TGTGCCTGTGGAAAGGCGGGAGGGGGTAACACCGGGGAGCTGTTTTTT. Residues: CACGKAGGGNTGELFF. Together with reference TRBV7-2 and TRBJ2-2, the CDR3 gives the full variable domain: GAGVSQSPSNKVTEKGKDVELRCDPISGHTALYWYRQSLGQGLEFLIYFQGNSAPDKSGLPSDRFSAERTGGSVSTLTIQRTQQEDSAVYLCACGKAGGGNTGELFFGEGSRLTVL.

The chain carries TRBV7-2 and TRBJ2-5, with unresolved D. Germline V gives CDR1 SGHTA, CDR2 FQGNSA. V lost 3 bases and J 5 bases, leaving 7 bases between the germline ends. The CDR3 totals 12 residues. As DNA, the CDR3 is TGTGCCAGCAGCTTTTCTTGGGAGACCCAGTACTTC. Amino acids: CASSFSWETQYF.

The J gene is TRBJ2-6, the V gene TRBV6-5; D possibly matches TRBD1 or TRBD2 (5 bases each). The germline V gene has CDR1 MNHEY and CDR2 SVGAGI. Deletions cut 7 bases from V and 0 bases from J, with 10 bases between. This CDR3 contains 15 residues. The CDR3 DNA reads TGTGCCAGCACCCGGGACGGCTCTGGGGCCAACGTCCTGACTTTC. Translated, it gives CASTRDGSGANVLTF.

The V call is TRBV5-6, the J call TRBJ2-7; tentative D call: TRBD2 (5 bases). This CDR3 spans 14 amino acids. V lost 4 bases and J 2 bases, leaving 13 bases between the germline ends. The V gene's germline CDR1 is SGHDT and CDR2 YYEEEE. CDR3 nucleotides: TGTGCCAGCAGCACGCTGGACTCGACCTACGAGCAGTACTTC. This encodes CASSTLDSTYEQYF.

This clonotype has more than one count but fewer than ten. The rearrangement uses TRBV19 and TRBJ2-5; D uncertain. Per the germline V gene, CDR1 is LNHDA and CDR2 is SQIVND (reference sequence). The CDR3 extends over 14 amino acids. Trimming pared 3 bases from V and 3 bases from J, leaving 11 bases between. CDR3 in amino acids: CASSIAGNKETQYF. CDR3 DNA: TGTGCCAGTAGTATCGCAGGTAACAAAGAGACCCAGTACTTC.

The V call is TRBV5-1, the J call TRBJ1-5; no clear D. This CDR3 comprises 14 residues. Trimming took 4 bases from V and 6 from J, leaving 14 bases between them. CDR1 is SGHRS and CDR2 is YFSETQ in the germline V gene. CDR3 in DNA: TGCGCCAGCAGCACGGACCTAGGCGGTCAGCCCCAGCATTTT. As protein: CASSTDLGGQPQHF.

This clonotype was picked up a small number of times. The chain combines TRBV27 with TRBJ2-3; a possible D gene is TRBD1 (5 bases). The CDR3 has 16 residues. Looked up from germline, CDR1 is MNHEY and CDR2 is SMNVEV (reference sequence). Trimming took off 4 bases at V and 0 bases at J, with 14 bases between the two ends. CDR3 protein: CASSSLTASSTDTQYF. The CDR3 DNA is TGTGCCAGCAGTTCTCTGACAGCCTCTAGCACAGATACGCAGTATTTT.

The chain employs TRBV7-8 and TRBJ2-2; D unresolved. Germline V gene data show CDR1 as SGHVS and CDR2 as FQNEAQ. The CDR3 is 14 amino acids. V was clipped by 7 bases and J by 1 base, with 10 bases between them. This chain's CDR3 is CASTMSRNTGELFF. CDR3 coding DNA: TGTGCCAGCACCATGAGTAGGAACACCGGGGAGCTGTTTTTT.

The chain recombines TRBV5-1 with TRBJ2-7; 8 nucleotides line up with TRBD2. The germline V gene has CDR1 SGHRS and CDR2 YFSETQ. CDR3 size: 15 residues. Trimming cost V 0 bases and J 6 bases; bases outside gene matches: 8. This CDR3 is CASSLGWTSNGEQYF. For the CDR3, the DNA is TGCGCCAGCAGCTTGGGTTGGACTAGCAATGGCGAGCAGTACTTC.

The chain employs TRBV6-5 and TRBJ1-2; 10 nucleotides align to TRBD1. Germline values: CDR1 MNHEY, CDR2 SVGAGI. The CDR3 sequence is 15 residues long. With 5 bases clipped from V and 4 bases from J, the junction kept 7 bases outside the gene matches. The DNA of the CDR3 is TGTGCCAGCAGTGCACCGGGACAGGGGATCTATGGCTACACCTTC. Translation gives CASSAPGQGIYGYTF.

V usage is TRBV15 and J usage is TRBJ2-2; D may be TRBD1 (6 bases). CDR3 length: 16 amino acids. Looked up from germline, CDR1 is LNHNV and CDR2 is YYDKDF (reference sequence). The V end was cut by 1 base, the J end by 0 bases, with 9 bases between. The CDR3 loop is CATSRGGGSNTGELFF. CDR3 sequence (DNA): TGTGCCACCAGCAGAGGAGGGGGTTCGAACACCGGGGAGCTGTTTTTT.

V gene TRBV6-6 combines with J gene TRBJ2-7, with 8 bases aligning to TRBD2. Looked up from germline, CDR1 is MNHNY and CDR2 is SVGAGI (reference sequence). The ends lost 9 bases at V and 6 bases at J; junction bases unmatched: 13. The CDR3 sequence is 14 residues long. The CDR3 loop reads CASIPGGLGGEQYF. CDR3 coding DNA: TGTGCCAGTATCCCGGGGGGGTTAGGAGGCGAGCAGTACTTC.

The rearrangement links TRBV5-5 to TRBJ2-1; possibly TRBD2 for D (6 bases). The CDR3 is 14 amino acids. Per germline, CDR1 SGHKS and CDR2 YYEKEE (reference sequence). V was clipped by 7 bases and J by 8 bases, with 19 bases between them. This chain's CDR3 is CASAWRALQDEQFF. The CDR3 coding sequence is TGTGCCAGCGCTTGGAGGGCTCTCCAAGATGAGCAGTTCTTC.

This chain uses TRBV7-9 with TRBJ2-1; no firm D call. The V and J ends lost 9 bases and 7 bases respectively, with 19 bases between them. The germline V gene encodes CDR1 SEHNR and CDR2 FQNEAQ (reference sequence). The CDR3 runs 14 residues. CDR3 sequence reads: CASDHGSLTNEQFF. The CDR3 DNA reads TGTGCCAGTGATCATGGCAGTCTAACGAATGAGCAGTTCTTC.

This clonotype was observed a handful of times. The chain has TRBV7-2 and TRBJ2-1, with D maybe TRBD1 (6 bases). Looked up from germline, CDR1 is SGHTA and CDR2 is FQGNSA. This CDR3 spans 16 amino acids. V lost 1 base to trimming and J lost 4 bases, with 14 bases between them. The CDR3 nucleotides read TGTGCCAGCAGCTTAGTCAGAGGGGGATGGTACAATGAGCAGTTCTTC. Encoded protein: CASSLVRGGWYNEQFF.

This sequence joins TRBV12-3 or TRBV12-4 and TRBJ2-1; TRBD2 agrees at 9 bases. This CDR3 comprises 14 residues. The V and J ends lost 6 bases and 5 bases, in that order; junction bases with no gene match: 5. Here the CDR3 DNA reads TGTGCCAGCAGCCCAGTAGCGGGAGACAATGAGCAGTTCTTC. It yields the protein CASSPVAGDNEQFF.

This clonotype was picked up a small number of times. This chain joins TRBV6-1 and TRBJ1-5; D perhaps matches TRBD1 (6 bases). Germline assignment: CDR1 MNHNS and CDR2 SASEGT. This CDR3 has 15 amino acids. V was trimmed by 5 bases and J by 3 bases, leaving 14 bases between them. In DNA form, the CDR3 reads TGTGCCAGCAGTCCCCGCAGGGACAACAATCAGCCCCAGCATTTT. Protein sequence: CASSPRRDNNQPQHF.

The chain links TRBV29-1 to TRBJ2-3; 7 bases align to TRBD2. Germline trimming cut 1 base from V and 0 bases from J; bases unmatched to any gene: 4. CDR1 and CDR2 from the germline V gene are SQVTM and ANQGSEA. The CDR3 has 15 residues. Here the CDR3 reads CSVEGGRDSTDTQYF. CDR3 nucleotides: TGCAGCGTTGAAGGTGGGAGGGATAGCACAGATACGCAGTATTTT.

V usage is TRBV5-1 and J usage is TRBJ1-6; D unclear. The CDR3 totals 17 residues. Trimming shortened V by 7 bases and J by 0 bases, and 17 bases separated the two germline ends. CDR1 SGHRS and CDR2 YFSETQ come from the germline V gene. The CDR3 loop is CASSGGRGNSYNSPLHF. The CDR3 nucleotides read TGCGCCAGCTCTGGAGGTCGGGGAAACTCCTATAATTCACCCCTCCACTTT. The entire variable domain, with the rest obtained from reference TRBV5-1 and TRBJ1-6, is as follows: KAGVTQTPRYLIKTRGQQVTLSCSPISGHRSVSWYQQTPGQGLQFLFEYFSETQRNKGNFPGRFSGRQFSNSRSEMNVSTLELGDSALYLCASSGGRGNSYNSPLHFGNGTRLTVT.

Many counts were recorded for this clonotype. The gene calls are TRBV5-1 and TRBJ2-4, with 8 positions matching TRBD2. From germline, CDR1 is SGHRS and CDR2 YFSETQ. J was trimmed by 3 bases and V by 7 bases; bases with no gene match: 15. This CDR3 spans 17 amino acids. CDR3 bases: TGCGCCAGCTGTAGCGGGATTCAGGGTTTAGGCAAAAACATTCAGTACTTC. Amino acids: CASCSGIQGLGKNIQYF.

The chain is built from TRBV10-3 and TRBJ2-1, with 10 nucleotides matching TRBD2. The CDR3 extends over 16 amino acids. V was clipped by 2 bases and J by 6 bases; unmatched bases: 7. The germline V gene encodes CDR1 ENHRY and CDR2 SYGVKD. The chain's CDR3 is CAISEASGRAANEQFF. The CDR3, as DNA: TGTGCCATCAGTGAGGCGAGCGGGAGGGCCGCCAATGAGCAGTTCTTC.